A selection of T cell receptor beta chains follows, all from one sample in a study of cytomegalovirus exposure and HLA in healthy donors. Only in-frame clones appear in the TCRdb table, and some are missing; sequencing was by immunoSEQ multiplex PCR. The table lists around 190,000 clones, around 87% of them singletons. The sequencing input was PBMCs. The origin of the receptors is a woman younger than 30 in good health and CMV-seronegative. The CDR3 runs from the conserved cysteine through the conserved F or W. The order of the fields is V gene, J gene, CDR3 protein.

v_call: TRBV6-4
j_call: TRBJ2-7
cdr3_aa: CASSDSLGGGPGRAYEQYF

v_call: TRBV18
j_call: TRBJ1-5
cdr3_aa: CASSSGTGGDQPQHF

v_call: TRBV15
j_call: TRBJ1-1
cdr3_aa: CATSREVAGGNTEAFF

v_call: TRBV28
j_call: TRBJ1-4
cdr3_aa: CASSPPALRAPNEKLFF

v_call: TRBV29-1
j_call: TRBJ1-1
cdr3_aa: CSVEYTGDTEAFF

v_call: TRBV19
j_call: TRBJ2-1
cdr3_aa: CASSPGQGGNEQFF

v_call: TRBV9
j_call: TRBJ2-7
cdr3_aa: CASSVQGTSDLGPQYF

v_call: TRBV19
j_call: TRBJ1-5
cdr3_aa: CASSIGSRTNQPQHF

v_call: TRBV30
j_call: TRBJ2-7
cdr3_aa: CAWTPGSFYEQYF

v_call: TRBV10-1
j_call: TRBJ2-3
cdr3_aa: CASLEWRGRSGTDTQYF

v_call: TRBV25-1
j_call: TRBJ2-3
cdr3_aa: CASRVAGEGTDTQYF

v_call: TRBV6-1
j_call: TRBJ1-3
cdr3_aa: CASSQQGNTIYF

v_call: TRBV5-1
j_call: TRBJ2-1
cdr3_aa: CASSAPGLAGRNEQFF

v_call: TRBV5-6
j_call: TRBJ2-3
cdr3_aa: CASSLARAKAPQYF

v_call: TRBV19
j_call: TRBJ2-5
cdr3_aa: CASSIETGSETQYF

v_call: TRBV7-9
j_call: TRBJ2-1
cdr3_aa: CASSLLRDSALNEQFF

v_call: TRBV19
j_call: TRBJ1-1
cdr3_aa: CASTPGRGHTEAFF

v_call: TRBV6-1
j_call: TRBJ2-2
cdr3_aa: CASSEASGGTGELFF

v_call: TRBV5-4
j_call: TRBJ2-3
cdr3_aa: CASSAVVPDTQYF

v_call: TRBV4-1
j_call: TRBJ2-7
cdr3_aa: CASSPRSGRKPYEQYF

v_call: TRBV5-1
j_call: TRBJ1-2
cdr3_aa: CASSAAGQGSSFYGYTF

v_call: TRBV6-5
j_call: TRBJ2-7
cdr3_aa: CASRGDSPYEQYF

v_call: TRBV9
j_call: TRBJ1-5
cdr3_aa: CASSRGGGRNQPQHF

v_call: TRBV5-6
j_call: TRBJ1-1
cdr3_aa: CASSLALGRGVNTEAFF

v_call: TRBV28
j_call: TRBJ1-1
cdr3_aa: CASTRGLLAFF

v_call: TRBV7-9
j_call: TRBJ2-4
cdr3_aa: CASSGGGPQSF

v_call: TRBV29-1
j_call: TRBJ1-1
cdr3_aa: CSGNGQPGTEAFF

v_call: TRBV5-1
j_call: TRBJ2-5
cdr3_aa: CASSRGQVVETQYF

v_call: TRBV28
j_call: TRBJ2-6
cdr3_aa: CASRGPGANVLTF

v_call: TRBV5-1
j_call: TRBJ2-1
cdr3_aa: CASSLTSRDEQFF

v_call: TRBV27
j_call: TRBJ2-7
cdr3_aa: CASSLGVRGPYEQYF

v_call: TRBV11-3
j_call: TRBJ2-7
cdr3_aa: CASSLVDRGNEQYF

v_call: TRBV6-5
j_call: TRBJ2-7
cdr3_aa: CASSSAQGPYEQYF

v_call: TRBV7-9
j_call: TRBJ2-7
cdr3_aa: CASSLFQGYTYEQYF

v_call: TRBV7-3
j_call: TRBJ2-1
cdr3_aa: CASSFEGTSGYNEQFF

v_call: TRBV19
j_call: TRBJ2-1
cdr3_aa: CASSPGTSGRAVYNEQFF

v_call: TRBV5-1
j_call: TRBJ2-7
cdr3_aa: CASSSSSGGAYEQYF

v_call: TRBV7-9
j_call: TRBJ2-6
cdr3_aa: CASSSLTSSSGANVLTF

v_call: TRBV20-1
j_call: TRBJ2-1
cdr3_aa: CSALMPGEQFF

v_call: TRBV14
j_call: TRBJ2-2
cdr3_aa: CASSHVGLGQGSTGELFF

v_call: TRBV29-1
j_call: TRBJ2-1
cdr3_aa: CSVASGGSYNEQFF

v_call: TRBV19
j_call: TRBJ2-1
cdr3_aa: CASSIAGYNEQFF